The rows below give T cell receptor beta chains drawn from one sample of a study of human T cells and chemical hapten exposure. A single record per CDR3 protein comes from TCRdb applying MiXCR to the RACE reads. The data show more than 100,000 distinct CDR3 sequences, approximately 12% seen once. Specimen: whole blood, collected in connection with sensitization to the hapten diphenylcyclopropenone (DPC). The receptors here all came from a woman in her late teens or twenties with alopecia areata. Some clones in this sample may be carry-over from other donors' samples. CDR3s leave out the opening cysteine and the closing phenylalanine or tryptophan.

j_gene,v_gene,CDR3aa
TRBJ1-2,TRBV3-1,ASSPNWGPANYGYT
TRBJ2-5,TRBV6-2/TRBV6-3,ASSLGGPQETQY
TRBJ1-2,TRBV4-3,ASSFRTGVRDGYT
TRBJ1-2,TRBV29-1,SCVRGPYGYT
TRBJ2-1,TRBV20-1,SAIPTGSYNEQF
TRBJ1-1,TRBV12-3/TRBV12-4,ASSFSARGRNTEAF
TRBJ2-7,TRBV12-3/TRBV12-4,ASSPGAHGGYEQY
TRBJ2-7,TRBV28,ASRAQGASSYEQY
TRBJ2-7,TRBV7-2,ASSQLAGGHLSYEQY
TRBJ1-1,TRBV10-3,AISSPGQPNTEAF
TRBJ2-1,TRBV6-2/TRBV6-3,ASSYFSSGGSEQF
TRBJ1-4,TRBV10-2,ASSAIKGLNLLF
TRBJ2-3,TRBV29-1,SVEVLGTQY
TRBJ2-1,TRBV14,ASSRHILNEQF
TRBJ1-1,TRBV27,ASSGEFHAF
TRBJ2-2,TRBV29-1,SVDREGNTGELF
TRBJ2-1,TRBV7-6,ASSLDDSSSSYNEQF
TRBJ1-4,TRBV2,ASRLLQGRSEKLF
TRBJ1-3,TRBV7-2,ASSSYRGPGNTIY
TRBJ2-7,TRBV4-2,ASSPDLLGTEQY
TRBJ2-2,TRBV12-3/TRBV12-4,ASSLRGLLNTGELF
TRBJ2-3,TRBV7-2,ASSLDRGIVSSTDTQY
TRBJ2-7,TRBV2,ATQGYEQY
TRBJ2-2,TRBV7-6,ASSLVLMGGPGELF
TRBJ2-7,TRBV18,ASSILRTDSSYEQY
TRBJ1-6,TRBV6-6,ASSYTTGAGGSPLH